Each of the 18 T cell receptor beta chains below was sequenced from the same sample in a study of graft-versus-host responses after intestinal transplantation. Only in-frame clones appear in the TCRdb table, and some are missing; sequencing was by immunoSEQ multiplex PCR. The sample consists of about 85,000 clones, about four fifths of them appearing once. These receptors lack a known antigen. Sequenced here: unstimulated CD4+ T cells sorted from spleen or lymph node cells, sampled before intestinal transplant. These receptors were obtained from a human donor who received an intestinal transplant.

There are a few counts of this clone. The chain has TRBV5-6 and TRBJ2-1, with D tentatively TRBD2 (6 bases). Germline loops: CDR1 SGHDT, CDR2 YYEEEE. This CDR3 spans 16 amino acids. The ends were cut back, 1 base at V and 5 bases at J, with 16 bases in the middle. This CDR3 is CASSLLGVGGDNEQFF. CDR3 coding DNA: TGTGCCAGCAGCTTGTTAGGAGTGGGGGGTGACAATGAGCAGTTCTTC. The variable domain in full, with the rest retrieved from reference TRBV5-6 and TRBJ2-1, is DAGVTQSPTHLIKTRGQQVTLRCSPKSGHDTVSWYQQALGQGPQFIFQYYEEEERQRGNFPDRFSGHQFPNYSSELNVNALLLGDSALYLCASSLLGVGGDNEQFFGPGTRLTVL.

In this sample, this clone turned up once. The CDR3 DNA reads as TGCGCCAGCAGCTTACAGAGCTCCTACAATGAGCAGTTCTTC. Translating gives CASSLQSSYNEQFF. The chain employs TRBV5-1 and TRBJ2-1; D gene ambiguous. Germline V gene lookup returns CDR1 SGHRS and CDR2 YFSETQ. V lost 2 bases and J lost 0, with 6 bases in between. CDR3 length equals 14 residues. The entire variable domain, with the rest obtained from reference TRBV5-1 and TRBJ2-1, is as follows: KAGVTQTPRYLIKTRGQQVTLSCSPISGHRSVSWYQQTPGQGLQFLFEYFSETQRNKGNFPGRFSGRQFSNSRSEMNVSTLELGDSALYLCASSLQSSYNEQFFGPGTRLTVL.

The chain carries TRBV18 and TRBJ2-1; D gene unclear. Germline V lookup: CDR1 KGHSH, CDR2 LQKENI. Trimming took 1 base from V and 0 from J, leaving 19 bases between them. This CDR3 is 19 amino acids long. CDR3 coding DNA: TGTGCCAGCTCACCACGTAACTATTCTGACCCGAGCTCCTACAATGAGCAGTTCTTC. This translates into CASSPRNYSDPSSYNEQFF.

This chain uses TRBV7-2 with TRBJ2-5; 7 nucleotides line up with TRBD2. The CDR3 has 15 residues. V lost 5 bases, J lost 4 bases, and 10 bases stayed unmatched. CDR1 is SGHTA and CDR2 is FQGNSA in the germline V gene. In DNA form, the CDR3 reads TGTGCCAGCAGCGAATCTTGGGACTACCCAGAGACCCAGTACTTC. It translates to CASSESWDYPETQYF.

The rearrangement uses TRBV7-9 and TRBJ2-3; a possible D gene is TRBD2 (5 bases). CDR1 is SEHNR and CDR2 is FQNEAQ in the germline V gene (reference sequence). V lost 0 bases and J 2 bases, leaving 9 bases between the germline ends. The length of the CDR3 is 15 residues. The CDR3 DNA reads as TGTGCCAGCAGCTTAGCGGCTAGCTTCACAGATACGCAGTATTTT. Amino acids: CASSLAASFTDTQYF.

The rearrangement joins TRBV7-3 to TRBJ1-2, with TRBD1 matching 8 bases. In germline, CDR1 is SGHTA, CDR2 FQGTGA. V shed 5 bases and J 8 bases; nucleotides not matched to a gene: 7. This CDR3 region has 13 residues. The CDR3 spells CASSPDREGGYTF. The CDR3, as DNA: TGTGCCAGCAGCCCGGACAGGGAGGGAGGCTACACCTTC.

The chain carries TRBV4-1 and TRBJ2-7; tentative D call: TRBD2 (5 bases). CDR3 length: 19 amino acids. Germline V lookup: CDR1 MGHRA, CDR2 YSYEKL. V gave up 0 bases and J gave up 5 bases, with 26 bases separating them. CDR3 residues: CASSQDNSISGSYSDEQYF. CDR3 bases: TGCGCCAGCAGCCAAGATAACTCCATCTCGGGGTCATATTCGGACGAGCAGTACTTC.

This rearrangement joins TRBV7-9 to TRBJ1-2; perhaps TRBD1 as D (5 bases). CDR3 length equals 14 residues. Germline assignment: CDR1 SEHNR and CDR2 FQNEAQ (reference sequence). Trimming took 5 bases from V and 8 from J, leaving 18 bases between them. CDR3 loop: CASSITGGTEGYTF. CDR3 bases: TGTGCCAGCAGCATAACCGGGGGAACAGAAGGCTACACCTTC. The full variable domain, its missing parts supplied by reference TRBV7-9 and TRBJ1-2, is DTGVSQNPRHKITKRGQNVTFRCDPISEHNRLYWYRQTLGQGPEFLTYFQNEAQLEKSRLLSDRFSAERPKGSFSTLEIQRTEQGDSAMYLCASSITGGTEGYTFGSGTRLTVV.

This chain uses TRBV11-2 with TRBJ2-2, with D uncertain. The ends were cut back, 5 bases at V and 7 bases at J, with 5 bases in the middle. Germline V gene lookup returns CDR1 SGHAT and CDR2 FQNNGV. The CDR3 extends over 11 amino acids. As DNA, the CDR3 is TGTGCCAGCAGCAGAGTCGGGGAGCTGTTTTTT. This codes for CASSRVGELFF.

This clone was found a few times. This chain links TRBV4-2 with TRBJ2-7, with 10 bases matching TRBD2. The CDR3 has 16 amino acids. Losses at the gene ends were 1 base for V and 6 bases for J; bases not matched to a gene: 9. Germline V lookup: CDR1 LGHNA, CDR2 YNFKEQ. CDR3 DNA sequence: TGTGCCAGCAGCCAAGCCCCTCTAGCGGGGGTTAGCGAGCAGTACTTC. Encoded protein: CASSQAPLAGVSEQYF.

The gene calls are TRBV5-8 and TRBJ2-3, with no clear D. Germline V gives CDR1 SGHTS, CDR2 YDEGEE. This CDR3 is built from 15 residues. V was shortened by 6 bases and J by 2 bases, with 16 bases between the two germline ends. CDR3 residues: CASNINSFFTDTQYF. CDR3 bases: TGTGCCAGCAATATCAACAGCTTTTTCACAGATACGCAGTATTTT.

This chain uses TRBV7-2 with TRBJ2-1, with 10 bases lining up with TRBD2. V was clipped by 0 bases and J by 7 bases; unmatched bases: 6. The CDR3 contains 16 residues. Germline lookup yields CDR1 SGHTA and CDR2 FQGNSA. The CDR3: CASSLAASGSQNEQFF. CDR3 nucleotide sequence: TGTGCCAGCAGCTTAGCGGCTAGCGGGAGCCAGAATGAGCAGTTCTTC.

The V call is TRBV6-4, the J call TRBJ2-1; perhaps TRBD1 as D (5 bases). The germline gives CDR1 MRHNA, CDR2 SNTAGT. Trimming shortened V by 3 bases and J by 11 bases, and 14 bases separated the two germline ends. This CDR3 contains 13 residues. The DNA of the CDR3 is TGTGCCAGCAGTGAAATGGGTGGGGCACAGCAGTTCTTC. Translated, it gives CASSEMGGAQQFF.

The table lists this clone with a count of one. CDR3 loop: CASSLAAGVGQPQHF. CDR3 sequence (DNA): TGTGCCAGCAGCTTAGCTGCGGGGGTCGGCCAGCCCCAGCATTTT. The chain has TRBV7-9 and TRBJ1-5; perhaps TRBD1 as D (5 bases). From germline, CDR1 is SEHNR and CDR2 FQNEAQ (reference sequence). The V end lost 0 bases, the J end lost 7 bases, and 13 bases lay between the germline ends. This CDR3 is built from 15 residues.

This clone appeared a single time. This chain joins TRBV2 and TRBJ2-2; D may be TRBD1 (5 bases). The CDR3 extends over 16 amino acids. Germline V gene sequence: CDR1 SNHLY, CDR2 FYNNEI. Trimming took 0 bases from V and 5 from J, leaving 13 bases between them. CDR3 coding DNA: TGTGCCAGCAGTGAAGCCAGGGCAGGGATTACCGGGGAGCTGTTTTTT. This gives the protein CASSEARAGITGELFF.

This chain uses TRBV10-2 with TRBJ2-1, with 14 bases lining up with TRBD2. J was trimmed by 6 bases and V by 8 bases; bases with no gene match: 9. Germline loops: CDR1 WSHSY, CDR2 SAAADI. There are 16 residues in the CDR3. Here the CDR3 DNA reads TGCGCCAGCGCGGCGAGGACTAGCGGGAGGAGCAATGAGCAGTTCTTC. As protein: CASAARTSGRSNEQFF.

CDR3 sequence reads: CASSSSGTGLKAFF. Written as DNA, the CDR3 is TGTGCCAGCAGCTCGTCCGGGACAGGGTTAAAAGCTTTCTTT. The J gene is TRBJ1-1, the V gene TRBV7-2; 9 nucleotides align to TRBD1. Trimming took 4 bases from V and 9 from J; bases not matched to a gene: 9. The CDR3 consists of 14 residues. The V gene's germline CDR1 is SGHTA and CDR2 FQGNSA.

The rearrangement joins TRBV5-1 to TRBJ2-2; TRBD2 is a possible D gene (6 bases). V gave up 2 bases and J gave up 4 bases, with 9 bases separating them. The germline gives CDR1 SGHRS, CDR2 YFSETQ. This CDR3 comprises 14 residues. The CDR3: CASSFGTATGELFF. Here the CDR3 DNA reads TGCGCCAGCAGCTTCGGGACTGCCACCGGGGAGCTGTTTTTT. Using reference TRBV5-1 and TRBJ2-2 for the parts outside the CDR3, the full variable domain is KAGVTQTPRYLIKTRGQQVTLSCSPISGHRSVSWYQQTPGQGLQFLFEYFSETQRNKGNFPGRFSGRQFSNSRSEMNVSTLELGDSALYLCASSFGTATGELFFGEGSRLTVL.